Below are 20 T cell receptor beta chains sequenced from a single sample in a study of CD8 T cells in ankylosing spondylitis. Study-level results: The study identified a TCR beta motif of eight highly homologous variants that appeared characteristic of ankylosing spondylitis blood.

TCRdb reanalysed the 5' RACE reads using MiXCR and keeps one entry per CDR3 protein. Of 500,000 to 550,000 distinct CDR3 sequences in the sample, roughly 12% are singletons; the top ten hold under 7.5%. Their specific antigens are unknown. The sample comprised blood, either unsorted or a sorted T cell fraction (not recorded which). These receptors were collected from a male donor with ankylosing spondylitis.

This clonotype was recorded a few times. The chain links TRBV6-1 to TRBJ1-1; 10 bases are shared with TRBD1. This CDR3 is built from 13 residues. Germline CDR1 reads MNHNS; CDR2 reads SASEGT. The junction had 6 bases not matched to a gene; V was cut back by 6 bases and J by 8 bases. CDR3 nucleotide sequence: TGTGCCAGCAGGACGGGACAGGGGCTGGAAGCTTTCTTT. This encodes CASRTGQGLEAFF.

This clonotype occurred many times. The chain links TRBV20-1 to TRBJ1-2; D gene uncertain. The germline gives CDR1 DFQATT, CDR2 SNEGSKA (reference sequence). Trimming took off 4 bases at V and 2 bases at J, with 11 bases between the two ends. The CDR3 spans 13 residues. The CDR3 protein is CSANIRRNYGYTF. The DNA for the CDR3 is TGCAGTGCTAATATAAGGAGGAACTATGGCTACACCTTC.

This clonotype was recorded a few times. This chain links TRBV3-1 with TRBJ2-1, with TRBD2 identical over 7 bases. The germline gives CDR1 LGHDT, CDR2 YNNKEL (reference sequence). This CDR3 region has 16 residues. V shed 8 bases, J shed 0 bases, and the junction held 10 bases outside the gene matches. This CDR3 is CASSWTSLSSYNEQFF. The CDR3, as DNA: TGTGCCAGCTCATGGACTAGTTTGAGCTCCTACAATGAGCAGTTCTTC.

V and J are TRBV3-1 and TRBJ2-5, with D possibly TRBD2 on 5 matching bases. CDR1 LGHDT and CDR2 YNNKEL come from the germline V gene (reference sequence). This CDR3 is 13 amino acids long. V was cut by 8 bases and J by 8 bases, with 18 bases left in between. For the CDR3, the DNA is TGTGCCAGCGACGACTATAATAAGAGAACCCAGTACTTC. Translation gives CASDDYNKRTQYF.

This clonotype has a count of ten or more. The chain couples TRBV20-1 to TRBJ2-1; tentative D call: TRBD2 (6 bases). Per germline, CDR1 DFQATT and CDR2 SNEGSKA (reference sequence). The length of the CDR3 is 13 residues. The germline V and J ends were trimmed by 1 base and 6 bases, with 10 bases remaining between them. The CDR3 reads CSARAGSGNEQFF. CDR3 in DNA: TGCAGTGCTAGAGCAGGTAGCGGCAATGAGCAGTTCTTC.

The chain has TRBV13 and TRBJ2-2; D unclear. V was clipped by 5 bases and J by 6 bases, with 16 bases between them. This CDR3 is 15 amino acids long. Germline V gives CDR1 PRHDT, CDR2 FYEKMQ (reference sequence). CDR3: CASSPPPGLAGELFF. The CDR3 DNA sequence: TGTGCCAGCAGCCCCCCCCCTGGGCTGGCCGGGGAGCTGTTTTTT.

In this sample, this clonotype turned up many times. The chain couples TRBV3-1 to TRBJ1-2; a weak D match, TRBD1 (5 bases). Germline CDR1 LGHDT, CDR2 YNNKEL (reference sequence). V was clipped by 1 base and J by 7 bases, with 10 bases between them. CDR3 size: 13 residues. CDR3 residues: CASSQVQEGGYTF. As DNA, the CDR3 is TGTGCCAGCAGCCAAGTACAGGAAGGTGGCTACACCTTC.

At least ten counts were recorded for this clonotype. V and J are TRBV27 and TRBJ2-1; a weak D match, TRBD2 (6 bases). This CDR3 region has 15 residues. Trimming stripped 7 bases from V and 1 base from J, with 14 bases between. The V gene's germline CDR1 is MNHEY and CDR2 SMNVEV (reference sequence). The DNA of the CDR3 is TGTGCCAGCAAAGAGGCAGGGAGGTCCTACAATGAGCAGTTCTTC. Protein product: CASKEAGRSYNEQFF.

The chain recombines TRBV29-1 with TRBJ1-3, with D possibly being TRBD1 (6 bases). CDR1 and CDR2 (germline): SQVTM, ANQGSEA. V lost 6 bases and J lost 0, with 12 bases in between. The CDR3 has 14 amino acids. CDR3: CSVLTGTSGNTIYF. The CDR3 bases are TGCAGCGTCCTCACAGGGACCTCTGGAAACACCATATATTTT.

The CDR3 DNA sequence: TGCGCCAGCAGCCACGGTAGCGGGAGGGCCGGGTACAATGAGCAGTTCTTC. Encoded protein: CASSHGSGRAGYNEQFF. The chain joins TRBV4-1 to TRBJ2-1, with 11 bases matching TRBD2. V lost 3 bases to trimming and J lost 4 bases; unmatched junction nucleotides: 8. CDR1 and CDR2 from the germline V gene are MGHRA and YSYEKL. This CDR3 spans 17 amino acids.

This sequence joins TRBV20-1 and TRBJ2-3; a possible D gene is TRBD2 (6 bases). The V gene lost 0 bases and the J gene lost 2 bases, with 15 bases spanning the gap. CDR1 and CDR2 from the germline V gene are DFQATT and SNEGSKA (reference sequence). The CDR3 runs to 16 residues. CDR3: CSAREGPAGYTDTQYF. In DNA, the CDR3 is TGCAGTGCTAGAGAGGGTCCCGCGGGATACACAGATACGCAGTATTTT.

This clonotype was counted between two and nine times. J is TRBJ1-3 and V is TRBV21-1. TRBV21-1 is reported as a pseudogene. The length of the CDR3 is 13 residues. The CDR3 DNA sequence: TGTGCCATCCGCGGGTTCTCTGGAAACACCATATATTTT. This encodes CAIRGFSGNTIYF.

The CDR3, as DNA: TGTGCCAGCAGACAGGGGAGTACTGAAGCTTTCTTT. This codes for CASRQGSTEAFF. V gene TRBV3-1 combines with J gene TRBJ1-1; the match to TRBD1 covers 7 bases. The CDR3 length is 12 residues. The V segment lost 6 bases and the J segment 5 bases; nucleotides outside the gene matches: 3. Germline CDR1 LGHDT, CDR2 YNNKEL (reference sequence).

The chain couples TRBV12-3 or TRBV12-4 to TRBJ2-3; possible D gene TRBD2, 5 bases. There are 16 residues in the CDR3. Trimming shortened V by 3 bases and J by 2 bases, and 15 bases separated the two germline ends. CDR3 sequence: CASSFFGGSNTDTQYF. In DNA form, the CDR3 reads TGTGCCAGCAGTTTTTTTGGTGGGAGCAACACAGATACGCAGTATTTT.

Sample share makes this clonotype medium-sized. The gene calls are TRBV7-9 and TRBJ2-1, with 7 bases aligning to TRBD2. The length of the CDR3 is 14 residues. Per germline, CDR1 SEHNR and CDR2 FQNEAQ (reference sequence). V dropped 3 bases and J dropped 8; count of bases not matched to a gene: 7. CDR3 in amino acids: CASSFPSGTDEQFF. CDR3 DNA sequence: TGTGCCAGCAGCTTCCCAAGCGGGACGGATGAGCAGTTCTTC. The whole variable domain, remainder taken from reference TRBV7-9 and TRBJ2-1, is DTGVSQNPRHKITKRGQNVTFRCDPISEHNRLYWYRQTLGQGPEFLTYFQNEAQLEKSRLLSDRFSAERPKGSFSTLEIQRTEQGDSAMYLCASSFPSGTDEQFFGPGTRLTVL.

The sample holds a few counts of this clonotype. The V gene is TRBV3-1, the J gene TRBJ2-1, with 7 positions matching TRBD2. The junction had 9 bases not matched to a gene; V was cut back by 0 bases and J by 10 bases. Germline V CDR1 and CDR2: LGHDT, YNNKEL (reference sequence). The CDR3 contains 15 residues. CDR3 nucleotides: TGTGCCAGCAGCCAAGATGGAGGGAGGGGTAGGGAGCAGTTCTTC. This encodes CASSQDGGRGREQFF.

This sequence joins TRBV18 and TRBJ1-2, with 9 bases aligning to TRBD1. The length of the CDR3 is 15 residues. Trimming took 3 bases from V and 7 from J; bases not matched to a gene: 9. Germline CDR1 is KGHSH and CDR2 is LQKENI. The CDR3 DNA follows: TGTGCCAGCTCACCTAACCGGGACAGGGTGAGTGGCTACACCTTC. This sequence encodes CASSPNRDRVSGYTF. Full variable domain (missing parts from reference TRBV18 and TRBJ1-2): NAGVMQNPRHLVRRRGQEARLRCSPMKGHSHVYWYRQLPEEGLKFMVYLQKENIIDESGMPKERFSAEFPKEGPSILRIQQVVRGDSAAYFCASSPNRDRVSGYTFGSGTRLTVV.

This clonotype was counted a few times. DNA for the CDR3: TGCAGTGCTAGAGTGGAGGGTTCACCCCTCCACTTT. Translating gives CSARVEGSPLHF. V gene TRBV20-1 combines with J gene TRBJ1-6; D is undetermined. This CDR3 has 12 residues. Between the trimmed V and J ends, which lost 1 base and 9 bases, there was a span of 7 bases. The germline V gene has CDR1 DFQATT and CDR2 SNEGSKA (reference sequence).

This clonotype was seen a few times. The rearrangement joins TRBV24-1 to TRBJ2-2; the D gene is possibly TRBD1 (5 bases). There are 13 residues in the CDR3. Trimming cost V 1 base and J 7 bases, with 6 bases left between them. Germline V gene lookup returns CDR1 KGHDR and CDR2 SFDVKD. CDR3 sequence reads: CATSDFRDGELFF. The CDR3 DNA follows: TGTGCCACCAGTGATTTCAGGGACGGGGAGCTGTTTTTT.

This clonotype was counted ten times or more. The rearrangement joins TRBV20-1 to TRBJ2-4; 7 nucleotides line up with TRBD1. CDR3 length: 14 amino acids. With 5 bases clipped from V and 0 bases from J, the junction kept 4 bases outside the gene matches. Germline CDR1 and CDR2: DFQATT and SNEGSKA (reference sequence). Written as DNA, the CDR3 is TGCAGTGCTGAGACAGGGTTAGCCAAAAACATTCAGTACTTC. Residues: CSAETGLAKNIQYF.